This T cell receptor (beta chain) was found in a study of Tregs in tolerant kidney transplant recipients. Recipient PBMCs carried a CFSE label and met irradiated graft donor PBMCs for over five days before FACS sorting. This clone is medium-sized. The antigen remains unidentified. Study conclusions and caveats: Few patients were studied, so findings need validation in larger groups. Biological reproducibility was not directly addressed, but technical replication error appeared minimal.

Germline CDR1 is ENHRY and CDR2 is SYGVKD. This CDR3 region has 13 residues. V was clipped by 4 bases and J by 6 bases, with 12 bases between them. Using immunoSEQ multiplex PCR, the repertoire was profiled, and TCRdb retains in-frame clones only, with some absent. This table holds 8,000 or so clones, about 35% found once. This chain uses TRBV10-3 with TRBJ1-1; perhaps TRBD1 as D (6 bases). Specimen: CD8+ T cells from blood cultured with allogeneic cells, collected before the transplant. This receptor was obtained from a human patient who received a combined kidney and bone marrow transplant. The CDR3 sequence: CAISVTGTAEAFF. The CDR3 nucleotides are TGTGCCATCAGTGTAACAGGGACCGCTGAAGCTTTCTTT.